In this sample, the clone carrying this T cell receptor beta chain turned up many times. Antigen unknown. Each donor was a healthy Caucasian. This sample stems from a study of identical twins. After removal of 1 base from V and 9 bases from J, the junction contained 15 bases not matched to a gene. In germline, CDR1 is LGHNA, CDR2 YSLEER. The CDR3 has 17 residues. A universal primer site was created by template switching, with the cDNA bearing unique molecular identifiers. From the 5' RACE reads, TCRdb called clonotypes with MiXCR, one entry per CDR3 protein. The sample contains about 690,000 distinct CDR3 sequences, around 5.7% of which appear only once. Overall study findings and caveats: A partial confounding effect on zero-insertion analyses could come from invariant MAIT and iNKT cells. Within twin pairs, the out-of-frame alpha sequences they shared showed excess low generation probability.

The chain joins TRBV4-3 to TRBJ2-1; 7 positions agree with TRBD2. Input material: naive T cells sorted from blood. The clonotype was recovered from a young man in good health. The CDR3, as DNA: TGCGCCAGCAGCCAAGGACGGACCGGGACTAACGTACCTGAGCAGTTCTTC. This encodes CASSQGRTGTNVPEQFF.